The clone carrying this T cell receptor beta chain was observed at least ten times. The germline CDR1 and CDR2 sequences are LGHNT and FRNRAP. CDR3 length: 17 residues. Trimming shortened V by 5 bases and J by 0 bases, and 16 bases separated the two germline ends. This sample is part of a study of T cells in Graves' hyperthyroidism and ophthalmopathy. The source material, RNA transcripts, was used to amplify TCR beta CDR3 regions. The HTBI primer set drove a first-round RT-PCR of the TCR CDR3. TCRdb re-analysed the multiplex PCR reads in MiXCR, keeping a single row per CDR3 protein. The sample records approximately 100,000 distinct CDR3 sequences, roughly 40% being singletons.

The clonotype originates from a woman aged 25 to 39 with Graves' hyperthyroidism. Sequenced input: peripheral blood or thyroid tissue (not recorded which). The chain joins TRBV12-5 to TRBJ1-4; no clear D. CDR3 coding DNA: TGTGCTAGTGGTCCCTCCATGGGTACCTCAACTAATGAAAAACTGTTTTTT. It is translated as CASGPSMGTSTNEKLFF.